These 25 T cell receptor beta chains originate from one sample sequenced in a study of T cell responses to AZD1222 COVID-19 vaccine (dated by TCRdb to the early 2020s). Reading the label with the study, this specimen's time point is: about 28 days (+/-7) after the second vaccine dose. The library was prepared using the immunoSEQ multiplex PCR assay. Sourced from immuneACCESS, this table was stored by TCRdb with only in-frame sequences that have V and J called. A share of the clones is absent; for the studies checked, an unresolved V gene accounts for under half, and the remainder has no known explanation. This sample comprises about 48,000 clones, 80% to 90% of them detected only once. The ten largest account for around 7% of the sample. The source was peripheral blood, collected 28 days after the second AZD1222 dose. All receptors derive from an adult who received the AZD1222 COVID-19 vaccine.

V and J are TRBV28 and TRBJ1-5, with 12 nucleotides matching TRBD1. The CDR3 extends over 16 amino acids. In germline, CDR1 is MDHEN, CDR2 SYDVKM. V was clipped by 3 bases and J by 6 bases; unmatched bases: 6. Here the CDR3 DNA reads TGTGCCAGCAGTTTCTTGGGACAGGGGGCGTCTCAGCCCCAGCATTTT. Amino acid sequence: CASSFLGQGASQPQHF.

The chain links TRBV7-3 to TRBJ2-1; no reliable D call. CDR1 and CDR2 (germline): SGHTA, FQGTGA. V was trimmed by 2 bases and J by 7 bases, leaving 12 bases between them. The CDR3 covers 14 residues. The DNA of the CDR3 is TGTGCCAGCAGCTTAGGGCGGACGCCAAATGAGCAGTTCTTC. Its translation: CASSLGRTPNEQFF.

The V gene is TRBV28, the J gene TRBJ1-6, with a weak D call TRBD1 (6 bases). The germline V and J ends were trimmed by 5 bases and 14 bases, with 16 bases remaining between them. The CDR3 consists of 13 residues. Germline CDR1 and CDR2: MDHEN and SYDVKM. The CDR3 bases are TGTGCCAGCAGTGTCAAGGGGGAGTGGTCCCTCCACTTT. It codes for CASSVKGEWSLHF.

The rearrangement uses TRBV28 and TRBJ1-2; D possibly corresponds to TRBD1 (5 bases). Germline assignment: CDR1 MDHEN and CDR2 SYDVKM. The CDR3 consists of 12 residues. The V gene lost 6 bases and the J gene lost 4 bases, with 9 bases spanning the gap. CDR3 nucleotide sequence: TGTGCCAGCAGACCGGACACCTATGGCTACACCTTC. Its translation: CASRPDTYGYTF.

The chain uses TRBV21-1 and TRBJ2-7; whether TRBD1, the table's D call, matches the DNA was not checked. TRBV21-1 is annotated as a pseudogene. The length of the CDR3 is 18 residues. Here the CDR3 DNA reads TGTGCCAGCAGCAAAGCGCACGGGACAGGTTGGAGCTCCTACGAGCAGTACTTC. This translates into CASSKAHGTGWSSYEQYF.

The rearrangement links TRBV19 to TRBJ2-5; D gene uncertain. This CDR3 region has 14 residues. Trimming stripped 5 bases from V and 7 bases from J, with 17 bases between. The germline V gene encodes CDR1 LNHDA and CDR2 SQIVND (reference sequence). This CDR3 is CASSPPGAWWTQYF. The CDR3 coding sequence is TGTGCCAGTAGTCCCCCTGGTGCATGGTGGACCCAGTACTTC. Filled out from reference TRBV19 and TRBJ2-5, the complete variable domain reads DGGITQSPKYLFRKEGQNVTLSCEQNLNHDAMYWYRQDPGQGLRLIYYSQIVNDFQKGDIAEGYSVSREKKESFPLTVTSAQKNPTAFYLCASSPPGAWWTQYFGPGTRLLVL.

The J gene is TRBJ2-1, the V gene TRBV28; no definite D call. The CDR3 sequence is 11 residues long. Germline V gene lookup returns CDR1 MDHEN and CDR2 SYDVKM. V shed 7 bases and J shed 4 bases, with 5 bases lying between them. CDR3 loop: CASTLYNEQFF. CDR3 sequence (DNA): TGTGCCAGCACCCTATACAATGAGCAGTTCTTC.

The rearrangement joins TRBV6-1 to TRBJ2-5; D is ambiguous. V dropped 2 bases and J dropped 3 bases, with 13 bases sitting between them. This CDR3 is built from 15 residues. The germline V gene has CDR1 MNHNS and CDR2 SASEGT. The CDR3 sequence is CASSELSQAEETQYF. The CDR3 DNA reads TGTGCCAGCAGTGAATTATCTCAGGCTGAAGAGACCCAGTACTTC.

CDR3 sequence (DNA): TGTGCCAGCAGACGGTACCTAAACATGAACACTGAAGCTTTCTTT. Translating it yields CASRRYLNMNTEAFF. This rearrangement joins TRBV28 to TRBJ1-1, with D hard to call. This CDR3 contains 15 residues. V was clipped by 6 bases and J by 0 bases, with 14 bases between them. Germline V lookup: CDR1 MDHEN, CDR2 SYDVKM.

The rearrangement links TRBV12-3 or TRBV12-4 to TRBJ2-7; D gene uncertain. Trimming removed 1 base at V and 3 bases at J, with 4 bases between. The CDR3 extends over 12 amino acids. The CDR3 region has the DNA TGTGCCAGCAGTTTAGGTAACTACGAGCAGTACTTC. This encodes CASSLGNYEQYF.

The rearrangement joins TRBV7-9 to TRBJ2-4; either TRBD1 or TRBD2 may fit D (6 bases each). CDR1 and CDR2 from the germline V gene are SEHNR and FQNEAQ (reference sequence). This CDR3 is 14 amino acids long. Trimming removed 4 bases at V and 4 bases at J, with 11 bases between. The CDR3 sequence: CASSSGGGKNIQYF. The CDR3 coding sequence is TGTGCCAGCAGCTCCGGGGGCGGGAAAAACATTCAGTACTTC.

This clone appeared once. The V call is TRBV7-6, the J call TRBJ1-1; 7 bases map to TRBD1. The CDR3 is 15 residues long. With V trimmed by 5 bases and J by 0 bases, 6 bases remained unmatched. The V gene's germline CDR1 is SGHVS and CDR2 FNYEAQ. CDR3 DNA sequence: TGTGCCAGCAGCCAAACTCAGGGGGTGAACACTGAAGCTTTCTTT. This codes for CASSQTQGVNTEAFF.

The rearrangement uses TRBV5-4 and TRBJ2-3, with no clear D. V was pared by 4 bases and J by 4 bases, with 10 bases between. Germline-derived CDR1 and CDR2 are SGHNT and YYREEE (reference sequence). CDR3 length equals 13 residues. CDR3 sequence reads: CASSRWSADTQYF. CDR3 DNA sequence: TGTGCCAGCAGCCGTTGGTCAGCAGATACGCAGTATTTT.

The gene calls are TRBV7-8 and TRBJ2-2, with 8 bases matching TRBD1. The V segment lost 5 bases and the J segment 3 bases; nucleotides outside the gene matches: 2. Germline CDR1 SGHVS, CDR2 FQNEAQ. The length of the CDR3 is 14 residues. The CDR3 reads CASSTDRDTGELFF. The CDR3 DNA is TGTGCCAGCAGCACGGACAGGGACACCGGGGAGCTGTTTTTT.

V and J are TRBV27 and TRBJ2-5; D is uncertain. The germline CDR1 and CDR2 sequences are MNHEY and SMNVEV (reference sequence). Between the trimmed V and J ends, which lost 6 bases and 0 bases, there was a span of 2 bases. The CDR3 totals 11 residues. CDR3 loop: CASSHQETQYF. In nucleotides, the CDR3 is TGTGCCAGCAGCCACCAAGAGACCCAGTACTTC.

The count of this clone is one. The rearrangement joins TRBV28 to TRBJ2-1; no definite D call. Germline assignment: CDR1 MDHEN and CDR2 SYDVKM. CDR3 size: 12 residues. Trimming took 0 bases from V and 8 from J, leaving 5 bases between them. CDR3 region: CASSLWVDEQFF. CDR3 coding DNA: TGTGCCAGCAGTTTATGGGTGGATGAGCAGTTCTTC.

CDR3 sequence reads: CASSYSDSPLHF. CDR3 sequence (DNA): TGTGCCAGCAGTTACTCGGATTCACCCCTCCACTTT. The V and J genes are TRBV6-6 and TRBJ1-6; D uncertain. V dropped 0 bases and J dropped 8 bases, with 2 bases sitting between them. CDR1 MNHNY and CDR2 SVGAGI come from the germline V gene (reference sequence). The CDR3 is 12 amino acids.

The rearrangement uses TRBV27 and TRBJ2-7, with D unclear. Germline CDR1 is MNHEY and CDR2 is SMNVEV (reference sequence). The CDR3 length is 13 residues. V was shortened by 4 bases and J by 4 bases, with 11 bases between the two germline ends. The CDR3: CASSSPRFYEQYF. The CDR3, as DNA: TGTGCCAGCAGTTCCCCCAGGTTTTACGAGCAGTACTTC.

V is TRBV9 and J is TRBJ2-1; D is uncertain. Germline CDR1 and CDR2: SGDLS and YYNGEE. V lost 1 base to trimming and J lost 9 bases, with 11 bases between them. This CDR3 is built from 13 residues. CDR3 region: CASSVREMGEQFF. CDR3 nucleotides: TGTGCCAGCAGCGTAAGGGAAATGGGTGAGCAGTTCTTC.

The genes are TRBV7-9 and TRBJ2-7; TRBD1 matches at 7 bases. Germline lookup yields CDR1 SEHNR and CDR2 FQNEAQ (reference sequence). The J segment lost 0 bases and the V segment lost 8 bases, leaving 10 bases of the junction unmatched. This CDR3 region has 15 residues. The DNA for the CDR3 is TGTGCCAGCGGAACGGACAGGAGGAGCTCCTACGAGCAGTACTTC. This codes for CASGTDRRSSYEQYF.

The genes are TRBV3-1 (or the pseudogene TRBV3-2) and TRBJ2-1; D perhaps matches TRBD2 (6 bases). The CDR3 sequence is 16 residues long. With 4 bases removed from V and 4 bases from J, the gap between germline ends came to 17 bases. Per the germline V gene, CDR1 is LGHDT and CDR2 is YNNKEL (reference sequence). The CDR3 is CASSPSPRAGYNEQFF. CDR3 coding DNA: TGTGCCAGCAGCCCCTCTCCCAGAGCGGGTTACAATGAGCAGTTCTTC.

This chain links TRBV19 with TRBJ2-1, with 10 bases aligning to TRBD2. J lost 0 bases, V lost 6 bases, and 14 bases had no gene match. CDR1 and CDR2 from the germline V gene are LNHDA and SQIVND (reference sequence). The CDR3 loop spans 19 amino acids. CDR3 DNA sequence: TGTGCCAGTAGGTTCTCAGAGCGGGAGGGCCGGGGCTCCTACAATGAGCAGTTCTTC. This gives the protein CASRFSEREGRGSYNEQFF.

The rearrangement joins TRBV27 to TRBJ1-5, with a tentative D call TRBD1 (5 bases). CDR1 MNHEY and CDR2 SMNVEV come from the germline V gene (reference sequence). V gave up 3 bases and J gave up 7 bases, with 16 bases separating them. The CDR3 contains 15 residues. CDR3 coding DNA: TGTGCCAGCAGTTTTGGTCAAGGGGTCGGGCAGCCCCAGCATTTT. This translates into CASSFGQGVGQPQHF.

This rearrangement joins TRBV6-5 to TRBJ2-2; TRBD2 matches 11 bases. The CDR3 sequence is 15 residues long. CDR1 and CDR2 from the germline V gene are MNHEY and SVGAGI. V was clipped by 6 bases and J by 6 bases; unmatched bases: 6. CDR3 amino acids: CASSYSGRVAGELFF. In nucleotides, the CDR3 is TGTGCCAGCAGCTATAGCGGGAGGGTGGCCGGGGAGCTGTTTTTT.

The rearrangement links TRBV4-3 to TRBJ2-7, with 9 bases aligning to TRBD1. Per germline, CDR1 LGHNA and CDR2 YSLEER. With V trimmed by 4 bases and J by 4 bases, 2 bases remained unmatched. The CDR3 loop spans 13 amino acids. The DNA for the CDR3 is TGCGCCAGCAGCCGGGACAGGGAGTACGAGCAGTACTTC. Its translation is CASSRDREYEQYF.